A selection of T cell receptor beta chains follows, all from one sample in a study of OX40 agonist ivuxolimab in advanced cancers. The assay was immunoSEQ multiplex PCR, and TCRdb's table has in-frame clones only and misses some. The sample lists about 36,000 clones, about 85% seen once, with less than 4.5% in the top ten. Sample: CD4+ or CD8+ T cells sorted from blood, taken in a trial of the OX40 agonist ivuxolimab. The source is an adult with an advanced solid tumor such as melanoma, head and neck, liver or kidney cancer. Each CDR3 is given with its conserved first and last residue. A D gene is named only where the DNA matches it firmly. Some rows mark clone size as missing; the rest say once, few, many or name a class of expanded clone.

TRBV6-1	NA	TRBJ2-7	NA	TGTGCCAGCAGTGACCGGGGACCTGGCCTGTTGGAGCAGTACTTC	CASSDRGPGLLEQYF
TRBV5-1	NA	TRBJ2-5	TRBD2	TGCGCCAGCAGCTTTGTAGCGGGGGGGCCAGAGACCCAGTACTTC	CASSFVAGGPETQYF
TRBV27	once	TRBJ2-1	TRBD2	TGTGCCAGCAGTTTTTCTAGGCTAGCGGACGATGAGCAGTTCTTC	CASSFSRLADDEQFF
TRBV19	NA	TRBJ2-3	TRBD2	TGTGCCAGTAGTATGAGCGGGAGTTCAGATACGCAGTATTTT	CASSMSGSSDTQYF
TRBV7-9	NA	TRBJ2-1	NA	TGTGCCAGCAGCTTATCTCAGGGGAGCTCCTACAATGAGCAGTTCTTC	CASSLSQGSSYNEQFF
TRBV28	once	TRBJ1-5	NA	TGTGCCAGCAGTTTAGGGGGTAGCGGCAATCAGCCCCAGCATTTT	CASSLGGSGNQPQHF
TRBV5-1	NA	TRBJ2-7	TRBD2	TGCGCCAGCAGCCCGGGGACTAGCGGGGTTACCTACGAGCAGTACTTC	CASSPGTSGVTYEQYF
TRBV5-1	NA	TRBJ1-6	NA	TGCGCCAGCAGCTTGGCCTGGGCAAATTCACCCCTCCACTTT	CASSLAWANSPLHF
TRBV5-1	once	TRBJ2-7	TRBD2	TGCGCCAGCAGCTCAACGATAACGGGACTAGCCTTC	CASSSTITGLAF
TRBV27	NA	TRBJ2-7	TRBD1	TGTGCCAGCAGTTTATCAACAGGGGGCTTGTACGAGCAGTACTTC	CASSLSTGGLYEQYF
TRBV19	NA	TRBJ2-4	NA	TGTGCCAGTAGTATAGAAAGGGGCAGGCTCCCTTATCCGCTTGGGGGAAACATTCAGTACTTC	CASSIERGRLPYPLGGNIQYF
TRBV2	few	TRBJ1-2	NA	TGTGCCAGCGGTGTGACACATTTGGGTGGCTACACCTTC	CASGVTHLGGYTF
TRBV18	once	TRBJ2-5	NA	TGTGCCAGCTCAGCTCTGGGTGGGGAGACCCAGTACTTC	CASSALGGETQYF
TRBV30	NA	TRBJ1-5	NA	TGTGCCCTAGGGGGGACGGGTCAGCCCCAGCATTTT	CALGGTGQPQHF
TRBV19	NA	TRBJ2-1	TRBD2	TGTGCCACCTCCACCCTAGCGGGGGGCTACAATGAGCAGTTCTTC	CATSTLAGGYNEQFF
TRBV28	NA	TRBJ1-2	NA	TGTGCCAGCAGTTCCCCGGCCCGGGGGGTCTATGGCTACACCTTC	CASSSPARGVYGYTF
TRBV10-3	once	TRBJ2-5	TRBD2	TGTGCCATCAGTCGGGGGGACGGACTTGAAGAGACCCAGTACTTC	CAISRGDGLEETQYF
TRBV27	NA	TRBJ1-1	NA	TGTGCCAGCAGTTTATCACGTACAGGGAGGGACACTGAAGCTTTCTTT	CASSLSRTGRDTEAFF
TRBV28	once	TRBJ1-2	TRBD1	TGTGCCAGCAGTTTTGTTAAGGGGGCGGGCTATGGCTACACCTTC	CASSFVKGAGYGYTF
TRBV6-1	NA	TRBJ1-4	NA	TGTGCCAGCAGTGAAGGGGTGATCACAACTAATGAAAAACTGTTTTTT	CASSEGVITTNEKLFF
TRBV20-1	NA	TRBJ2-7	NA	TGCAGTGCTAGCCCTTTGGGGGAGCAGTACTTC	CSASPLGEQYF
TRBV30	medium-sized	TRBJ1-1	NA	TGTGCCTGGAGTGTGGGCACTGAAGCTTTCTTT	CAWSVGTEAFF
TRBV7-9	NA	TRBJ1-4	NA	TGTGCCAGCAGCCCGAAACCCGCGGGGGCCGGGGAAAAACTGTTTTTT	CASSPKPAGAGEKLFF
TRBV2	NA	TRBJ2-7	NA	TGTGCCAGTCGGACAGATTTCTACGAGCAGTACTTC	CASRTDFYEQYF
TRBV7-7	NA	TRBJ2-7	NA	TGTGCTAGCAGACGCCGAGGGGCGGGGTACGACTACGAGCAGTACTTC	CASRRRGAGYDYEQYF
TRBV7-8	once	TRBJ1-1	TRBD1	TGTGCCAGCAGCCTTAGGGACAGAACCCGCGGATTTGAAGCTTTCTTT	CASSLRDRTRGFEAFF
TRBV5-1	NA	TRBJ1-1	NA	TGCGCCAGCAGCCTCCAAATGGTCCCTGATGAAGCTTTCTTT	CASSLQMVPDEAFF
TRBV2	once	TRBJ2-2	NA	TGTGCCAGCAGTGTTCTGGGGACCGGGGAGCTGTTTTTT	CASSVLGTGELFF
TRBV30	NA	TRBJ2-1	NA	TGTGCCTGGAGTCCGCCCGGGCGGGGTCCCTACAATGAGCAGTTCTTC	CAWSPPGRGPYNEQFF